This TCR beta chain originates from a study of blood T cell repertoires in COVID-19. Some clones are missing from TCRdb's copy, which holds only in-frame ones; the method was immunoSEQ multiplex PCR. This table has over 25,000 clones, 84% appearing once. With 0 bases removed from V and 5 bases from J, the gap between germline ends came to 13 bases. The CDR3 has 15 residues. Germline V gene data show CDR1 as LGHDT and CDR2 as YNNKEL (reference sequence). Sequenced material: peripheral blood. V gene TRBV3-1 (or the pseudogene TRBV3-2) combines with J gene TRBJ1-2; maybe TRBD1 (5 bases). The clonotype was recovered from a man between 65 and 85 years old with active COVID-19. This CDR3 is CASSQDLGRDYGYTF. The DNA for the CDR3 is TGTGCCAGCAGCCAAGATCTGGGCAGGGATTATGGCTACACCTTC.